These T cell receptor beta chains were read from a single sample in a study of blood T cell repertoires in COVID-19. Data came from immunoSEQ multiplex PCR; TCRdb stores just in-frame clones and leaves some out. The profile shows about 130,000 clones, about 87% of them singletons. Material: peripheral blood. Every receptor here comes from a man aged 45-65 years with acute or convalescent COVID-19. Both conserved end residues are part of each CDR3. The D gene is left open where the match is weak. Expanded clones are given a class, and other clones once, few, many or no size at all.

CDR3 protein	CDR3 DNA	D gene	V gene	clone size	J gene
CASGSDRDTISGANVLTF	TGTGCTAGTGGCTCTGACAGGGACACAATCTCTGGGGCCAACGTCCTGACTTTC	TRBD1	TRBV12-5	.	TRBJ2-6
CASSLQTGEGEAFF	TGTGCCAGCAGCTTACAAACAGGAGAAGGTGAAGCTTTCTTT	.	TRBV11-2	.	TRBJ1-1
CASSQAQQSGTANYGYTF	TGTGCCAGCAGCCAAGCTCAACAATCAGGCACGGCGAACTATGGCTACACCTTC	.	TRBV4-2	.	TRBJ1-2
CASSPGTSGGLRFF	TGTGCCAGCAGCCCCGGGACTAGCGGGGGCCTTAGGTTCTTC	TRBD2	TRBV7-2	.	TRBJ2-1
CASSLRTDYKAFF	TGTGCCAGCAGCTTGAGAACGGACTACAAAGCCTTCTTC	.	TRBV5-5	.	TRBJ1-2
CASSPDSLGGTEAFF	TGTGCCAGCTCGCCCGACAGCCTCGGGGGCACTGAAGCTTTCTTT	.	TRBV18	.	TRBJ1-1
CASSLVAAVGEQYF	TGTGCCAGCAGCTTAGTAGCGGCCGTGGGCGAGCAGTACTTC	.	TRBV5-4	.	TRBJ2-7
CASSSQGISGNTIYF	TGCGCCAGCAGCTCACAGGGGATCTCTGGAAACACCATATATTTT	TRBD1	TRBV5-1	.	TRBJ1-3
CASSLWEGGGNTIYF	TGTGCCAGCAGCTTATGGGAGGGAGGTGGAAACACCATATATTTT	.	TRBV7-2	.	TRBJ1-3
CASSQQGPTTEAFF	TGTGCCAGCAGCCAACAGGGGCCGACCACTGAAGCTTTCTTT	.	TRBV3-1/TRBV3-2	.	TRBJ1-1
CASSPPAGFSTDTQYF	TGTGCCAGCTCACCACCGGCGGGCTTCAGCACAGATACGCAGTATTTT	.	TRBV18	.	TRBJ2-3
CASSPPGGRNEKLFF	TGTGCCAGCTCACCCCCCGGGGGGCGGAATGAAAAACTGTTTTTT	.	TRBV18	.	TRBJ1-4
CASSTTGISGYTF	TGTGCCAGCAGTACGACAGGCATATCAGGCTACACCTTC	.	TRBV6-5	few	TRBJ1-2
CASTQARDWNYGYTF	TGTGCCAGCACCCAAGCTCGGGACTGGAACTATGGCTACACCTTC	.	TRBV2	.	TRBJ1-2
CASSPRGSGVYTGELFF	TGTGCCAGCAGCCCGCGCGGAAGCGGGGTGTACACCGGGGAGCTGTTTTTT	TRBD2	TRBV3-1/TRBV3-2	.	TRBJ2-2
CASSQDLRVEGGNTIYF	TGTGCCAGCAGCCAAGATCTAAGGGTCGAGGGTGGAAACACCATATATTTT	.	TRBV3-1/TRBV3-2	few	TRBJ1-3
CASSLLGGSNQPQHF	TGTGCCAGCAGCTTACTTGGGGGGAGCAATCAGCCCCAGCATTTT	.	TRBV7-8	.	TRBJ1-5
CSASSAARQMETQYF	TGCAGTGCTAGTTCGGCGGCACGTCAAATGGAGACCCAGTACTTC	.	TRBV20-1	.	TRBJ2-5
CASKGDVGGYTF	TGTGCCAGCAAAGGGGATGTCGGCGGCTACACCTTC	.	TRBV27	.	TRBJ1-2
CASSNRQNEQFF	TGTGCCAGCAGCAATCGACAGAATGAGCAGTTCTTC	.	TRBV5-6	.	TRBJ2-1
CAWSGRGMAPKTNEKLFF	TGTGCCTGGAGCGGCAGAGGGATGGCCCCCAAGACTAATGAAAAACTGTTTTTT	.	TRBV30	once	TRBJ1-4
CASSFVDGRGHF	TGTGCCAGCAGTTTTGTGGATGGTCGGGGGCATTTT	.	TRBV28	.	TRBJ1-5
CASSDPAGPRNEQYF	TGTGCCAGCAGTGACCCCGCGGGGCCGAGGAACGAGCAGTACTTC	.	TRBV6-4	.	TRBJ2-7
CASSLRDKVPANYGYTF	TGTGCCAGCAGCCTACGGGACAAGGTCCCTGCTAACTATGGCTACACCTTC	.	TRBV5-4	.	TRBJ1-2
CASSVISGGQADEQFF	TGCGCCAGCAGTGTAATTAGCGGGGGTCAGGCCGATGAGCAGTTCTTC	TRBD2	TRBV10-1	.	TRBJ2-1
CSGATGQGTEAFF	TGCAGCGGTGCGACGGGTCAGGGCACTGAAGCTTTCTTT	.	TRBV29-1	.	TRBJ1-1
CASSSTPGVATEQFF	TGTGCCAGCAGTTCCACACCGGGGGTAGCAACTGAGCAGTTCTTC	.	TRBV6-6	.	TRBJ2-1
CASSRLVETGWNEQFF	TGTGCCAGCAGTCGACTGGTAGAGACAGGTTGGAATGAGCAGTTCTTC	.	TRBV6-6	many	TRBJ2-1
CASSMRQGYSPLHF	TGCGCCAGCAGCATGCGACAGGGATATTCACCCCTCCACTTT	TRBD1	TRBV5-1	few	TRBJ1-6
CASSSIQDYTEAFF	TGTGCCAGTAGTTCTATACAGGATTACACTGAAGCTTTCTTT	.	TRBV19	.	TRBJ1-1
CSVGQGAIGTEAFF	TGCAGCGTTGGACAGGGTGCGATTGGTACTGAAGCTTTCTTT	TRBD1	TRBV29-1	.	TRBJ1-1
CASSPSWQSSYNSPLHF	TGTGCCAGCAGTCCTTCCTGGCAAAGCTCCTATAATTCACCCCTCCACTTT	.	TRBV28	.	TRBJ1-6
CASRLGGADTQYF	TGTGCCAGCAGACTTGGGGGCGCAGATACGCAGTATTTT	.	TRBV28	.	TRBJ2-3
CASSFSGQNTEAFF	TGTGCCAGCAGCTTCTCTGGGCAGAACACTGAAGCTTTCTTT	.	TRBV7-3	.	TRBJ1-1
CASSLGPMNTEAFF	TGCGCCAGCAGCTTGGGGCCAATGAACACTGAAGCTTTCTTT	.	TRBV5-1	.	TRBJ1-1
CASSLRGANTEAFF	TGTGCCAGCAGTTTGCGGGGGGCGAACACTGAAGCTTTCTTT	.	TRBV27	.	TRBJ1-1
CASRRSPSGGPLETQYF	TGTGCCAGCAGACGAAGCCCCAGCGGGGGGCCCCTTGAGACCCAGTACTTC	TRBD2	TRBV11-2	.	TRBJ2-5
CASSLTGEGDTEAFF	TGCGCCAGCAGCTTGACGGGCGAAGGGGACACTGAAGCTTTCTTT	.	TRBV5-1	.	TRBJ1-1
CASSLVGARTEAFF	TGCGCCAGCAGCTTGGTGGGGGCGCGGACTGAAGCTTTCTTT	.	TRBV5-1	.	TRBJ1-1
CASSFLAGVGSEQYF	TGCGCCAGCAGCTTCCTAGCGGGAGTGGGCTCCGAGCAGTACTTC	TRBD2	TRBV5-1	.	TRBJ2-7
CASSDAGGRTDTQYF	TGTGCCAGCAGTGACGCGGGGGGCCGCACAGATACGCAGTATTTT	TRBD2	TRBV6-4	.	TRBJ2-3
CASSDLGGPGWSPLHF	TGTGCCAGCAGTGATCTAGGTGGACCAGGGTGGTCACCCCTCCACTTT	.	TRBV2	.	TRBJ1-6
CASSKDRVGGEKLFF	TGCGCCAGCAGCAAGGACAGGGTGGGCGGTGAAAAACTGTTTTTT	TRBD1	TRBV5-1	.	TRBJ1-4
CASSVGQGAEAFF	TGTGCCAGCAGTGTTGGACAGGGGGCTGAAGCTTTCTTT	TRBD1	TRBV25-1	.	TRBJ1-1
CASSRAGEGGWRPQHF	TGTGCCAGCAGCCGAGCAGGGGAGGGGGGCTGGCGGCCCCAGCATTTT	.	TRBV16	.	TRBJ1-5
CASSLKRDRVYEQYF	TGTGCCAGCAGCCTAAAACGGGACAGGGTCTACGAGCAGTACTTC	TRBD1	TRBV7-8	.	TRBJ2-7
CASSIGGRTDYGYTF	TGTGCCAGTAGTATAGGAGGCCGAACCGACTATGGCTACACCTTC	.	TRBV19	.	TRBJ1-2
CASSLRGEVPYEQYF	TGTGCCAGCAGTTTACGGGGGGAGGTCCCCTACGAGCAGTACTTC	TRBD2	TRBV28	.	TRBJ2-7